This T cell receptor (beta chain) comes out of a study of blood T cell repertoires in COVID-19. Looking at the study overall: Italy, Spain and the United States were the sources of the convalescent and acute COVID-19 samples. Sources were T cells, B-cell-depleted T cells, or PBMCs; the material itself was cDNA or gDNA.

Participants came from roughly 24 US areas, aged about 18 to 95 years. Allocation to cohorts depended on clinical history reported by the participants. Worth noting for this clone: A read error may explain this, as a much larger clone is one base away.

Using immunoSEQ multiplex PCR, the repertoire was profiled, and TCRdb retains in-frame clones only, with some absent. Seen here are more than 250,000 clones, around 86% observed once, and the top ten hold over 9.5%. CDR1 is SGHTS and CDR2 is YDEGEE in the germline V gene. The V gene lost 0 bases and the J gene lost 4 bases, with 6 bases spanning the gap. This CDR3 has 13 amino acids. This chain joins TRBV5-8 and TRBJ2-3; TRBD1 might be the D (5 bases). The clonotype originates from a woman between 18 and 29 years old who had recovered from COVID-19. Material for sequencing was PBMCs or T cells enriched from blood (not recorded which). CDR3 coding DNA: TGTGCCAGCAGCTTGGAAGGGGCAGATACGCAGTATTTT. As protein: CASSLEGADTQYF.